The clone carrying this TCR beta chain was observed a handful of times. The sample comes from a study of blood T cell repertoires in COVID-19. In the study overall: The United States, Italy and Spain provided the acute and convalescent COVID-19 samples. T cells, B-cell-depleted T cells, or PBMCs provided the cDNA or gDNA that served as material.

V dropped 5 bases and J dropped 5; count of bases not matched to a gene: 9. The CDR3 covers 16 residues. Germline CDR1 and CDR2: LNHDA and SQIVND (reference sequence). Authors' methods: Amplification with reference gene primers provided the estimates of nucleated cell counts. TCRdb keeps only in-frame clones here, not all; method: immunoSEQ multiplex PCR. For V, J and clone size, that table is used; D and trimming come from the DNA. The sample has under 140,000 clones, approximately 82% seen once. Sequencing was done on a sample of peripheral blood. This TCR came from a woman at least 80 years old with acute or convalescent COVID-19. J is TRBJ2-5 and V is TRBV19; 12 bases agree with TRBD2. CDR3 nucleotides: TGTGCCAGTAGTCGACTAGCGGGAGAGGCTGGTGAGACCCAGTACTTC. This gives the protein CASSRLAGEAGETQYF.